The 10 T cell receptor beta chains below come from one sample, sequenced in a study of blood T cell repertoires in COVID-19. Only in-frame clones appear in the TCRdb table, and some are missing; sequencing was by immunoSEQ multiplex PCR. The sample carries 100,000 to 120,000 clones, 81% recorded once. Sequencing was done on a sample of peripheral blood. The receptors were gathered from a man in his fifties with acute or convalescent COVID-19.

The V gene is TRBV6-5, the J gene TRBJ2-3; D gene unclear. The length of the CDR3 is 14 residues. The ends were cut back, 7 bases at V and 0 bases at J, with 11 bases in the middle. From germline, CDR1 is MNHEY and CDR2 SVGAGI. The chain's CDR3 is CASTPVRSTDTQYF. DNA for the CDR3: TGTGCCAGCACCCCCGTTCGGAGCACAGATACGCAGTATTTT.

V gene TRBV11-2 combines with J gene TRBJ1-3; D unresolved. The CDR3 is 15 amino acids. Trimming took 0 bases from V and 0 from J, leaving 6 bases between them. The germline V gene has CDR1 SGHAT and CDR2 FQNNGV. The CDR3 DNA reads TGTGCCAGCAGCTTAGATCGGGTCTCTGGAAACACCATATATTTT. Protein: CASSLDRVSGNTIYF.

There are a few counts of this clone. The V gene is TRBV5-1, the J gene TRBJ1-4, with 7 bases that match TRBD1. The germline CDR1 and CDR2 sequences are SGHRS and YFSETQ. With V trimmed by 4 bases and J by 8 bases, 11 bases remained unmatched. This CDR3 contains 15 residues. The CDR3 coding sequence is TGCGCCAGCAGCGTAACAGGGGTGTGGGACGAAAAACTGTTTTTT. Translating gives CASSVTGVWDEKLFF.

V gene TRBV11-1 combines with J gene TRBJ2-2, with 9 bases that match TRBD2. Trimming took 1 base from V and 7 from J; bases not matched to a gene: 7. The CDR3 runs to 16 residues. CDR1 and CDR2 from the germline V gene are SGHAT and FQDESV (reference sequence). Here the CDR3 reads CASSLESSGVHGELFF. The CDR3 region has the DNA TGTGCCAGCAGCTTAGAGTCTAGCGGGGTTCACGGGGAGCTGTTTTTT.

The chain has TRBV11-2 and TRBJ1-5, with D possibly TRBD1 on 6 matching bases. Germline V gene data show CDR1 as SGHAT and CDR2 as FQNNGV. This CDR3 has 15 amino acids. V was pared by 2 bases and J by 1 base, with 9 bases between. The CDR3, as DNA: TGTGCCAGCAGCTTAAAAGGGGGAAGCAATCAGCCCCAGCATTTT. This gives the protein CASSLKGGSNQPQHF.

This rearrangement joins TRBV5-5 to TRBJ1-2, with 9 bases that match TRBD1. Looked up from germline, CDR1 is SGHKS and CDR2 is YYEKEE (reference sequence). Trimming removed 4 bases from V and 2 bases from J; junction bases left unmatched: 6. The CDR3 is 15 amino acids. The CDR3 protein is CASSPTGGPNYGYTF. The CDR3 bases are TGTGCCAGCAGCCCGACAGGGGGTCCGAACTATGGCTACACCTTC. The entire variable domain, with the rest obtained from reference TRBV5-5 and TRBJ1-2, is as follows: DAGVTQSPTHLIKTRGQQVTLRCSPISGHKSVSWYQQVLGQGPQFIFQYYEKEERGRGNFPDRFSARQFPNYSSELNVNALLLGDSALYLCASSPTGGPNYGYTFGSGTRLTVV.

The rearrangement links TRBV3-1 (or the pseudogene TRBV3-2) to TRBJ2-4; D unresolved. Germline V gene data show CDR1 as LGHDT and CDR2 as YNNKEL (reference sequence). CDR3 length: 13 residues. The V and J ends lost 4 bases and 5 bases respectively, with 9 bases between them. Here the CDR3 DNA reads TGTGCCAGCAGCCTCACGGTGGAAAACATTCAGTACTTC. This translates into CASSLTVENIQYF.

This sequence joins TRBV6-5 and TRBJ1-3; D is undetermined. Trimming removed 0 bases at V and 3 bases at J, with 6 bases between. Germline CDR1 and CDR2: MNHEY and SVGAGI. The CDR3 totals 14 residues. The CDR3 reads CASSYSDIGNTIYF. The CDR3 bases are TGTGCCAGCAGTTACTCAGACATTGGAAACACCATATATTTT.

The chain links TRBV7-6 to TRBJ2-5; TRBD1 matches at 12 bases. The CDR3 length is 16 residues. The germline gives CDR1 SGHVS, CDR2 FNYEAQ. Trimming removed 4 bases from V and 5 bases from J; junction bases left unmatched: 8. This chain's CDR3 is CASSSFGTGGWETQYF. The CDR3 nucleotides read TGTGCCAGCAGCTCCTTCGGGACAGGGGGCTGGGAGACCCAGTACTTC.

This chain joins TRBV6-6 and TRBJ1-4; D is ambiguous. Per germline, CDR1 MNHNY and CDR2 SVGAGI (reference sequence). V shed 7 bases and J shed 7 bases, with 16 bases lying between them. The CDR3 totals 14 residues. The CDR3 loop reads CASTTGRTSEKLFF. The CDR3 nucleotides are TGTGCCAGCACCACGGGGAGGACCTCTGAAAAACTGTTTTTT.